The rows below give T cell receptor beta chains drawn from one sample of a study of OX40 agonist ivuxolimab in advanced cancers. Produced via immunoSEQ multiplex PCR; TCRdb's table is partial and in-frame only. The repertoire consists of roughly 100,000 clones, with roughly 90% occurring once and the leading ten covering around 3.4%. The sequences come from CD4+ or CD8+ T cells sorted from blood, collected in a trial of the OX40 agonist ivuxolimab. These receptors were taken from an adult with an advanced solid tumor such as melanoma, head and neck, liver or kidney cancer. Each CDR3 is given with its conserved first and last residue. Fields, in order: V gene, clone size, D gene, J gene, CDR3 DNA, CDR3 protein. D genes are given only for firm matches. Not all rows give a size; the values are once, few, many and, for expanded clones, a class.

TRBV6-4	NA	TRBD1	TRBJ1-2	TGTGCCAGCAGTGACTGGACAGGGAATGGCTACACCTTC	CASSDWTGNGYTF
TRBV5-8	NA	NA	TRBJ2-1	TGTGCCAGCAGCTTGACGTCTAGCGAACTCAATGAGCAGTTCTTC	CASSLTSSELNEQFF
TRBV6-5	once	TRBD1	TRBJ1-4	TGTGCCAGCAGCTCTCGGACAGGGCGCGAAAAACTGTTTTTT	CASSSRTGREKLFF
TRBV7-2	NA	NA	TRBJ1-3	TGTGCCAGCAGCCCACAGGGCTCTGGAAACACCATATATTTT	CASSPQGSGNTIYF
TRBV19	NA	NA	TRBJ2-6	TGTGCCAGTAGTCCGGACGCCGCGATCTCTGGGGCCAACGTCCTGACTTTC	CASSPDAAISGANVLTF
TRBV2	NA	TRBD2	TRBJ2-7	TGTGCCAGCAGTGAAGGGGGTGCCGGGGGGATCTACGAGCAGTACTTC	CASSEGGAGGIYEQYF
TRBV19	few	NA	TRBJ1-1	TGTGCCAGTAGTATTCTGAACACTGAAGCTTTCTTT	CASSILNTEAFF
TRBV10-1	NA	NA	TRBJ2-1	TGCGCCAGCAGTGAGATTAAGCGGGCTCCCTTGGATGAGCAGTTCTTC	CASSEIKRAPLDEQFF
TRBV13	NA	TRBD1	TRBJ2-5	TGTGCCAGCAGCCGGCTAATTCACCGGGACAGGGTGTCTACCCCCCAAGAGACCCAGTACTTC	CASSRLIHRDRVSTPQETQYF
TRBV7-9	few	NA	TRBJ1-2	TGTGCCAGCAGCCTCGGGGGGGCTAATGGCTACACCTTC	CASSLGGANGYTF
TRBV6-6	NA	NA	TRBJ1-4	TGTGCCAGCAGCACGACAGGCTTTAATGAAAAACTGTTTTTT	CASSTTGFNEKLFF
TRBV19	NA	NA	TRBJ1-3	TGTGCCAGTAATCGGGGTGGAGCTGGAAACACCATATATTTT	CASNRGGAGNTIYF
TRBV29-1	NA	NA	TRBJ1-2	TGCAGCGTAACAGGGATTGGCTACACCTTC	CSVTGIGYTF
TRBV6-1	NA	NA	TRBJ2-3	TGTGCCAGCAGTGAAATCAGGACAAACCTTACAGATACGCAGTATTTT	CASSEIRTNLTDTQYF
TRBV29-1	NA	NA	TRBJ1-2	TGCAGCGTTGAAGTACCCTCGGACAACTATGGCTACACCTTC	CSVEVPSDNYGYTF
TRBV7-6	NA	NA	TRBJ2-7	TGTGCCAGCAGCTTAATCGGGAACGACGAGCAGTACTTC	CASSLIGNDEQYF
TRBV27	NA	TRBD1	TRBJ2-7	TGTGCCAGCAGTTGGGGACAGGGGGCCGCGTACGAGCAGTACTTC	CASSWGQGAAYEQYF
TRBV15	NA	NA	TRBJ2-1	TGTGCCACCAGCAGAGAGGCAGGGGAAGGAAATGAGCAGTTCTTC	CATSREAGEGNEQFF
TRBV5-4	NA	NA	TRBJ1-6	TGTGCCAGCAGCTTGGGACAGGTTTTCGGGGAGAATTCACCCCTCCACTTT	CASSLGQVFGENSPLHF
TRBV6-5	NA	TRBD1	TRBJ1-1	TGTGCCAGCAGTTACTCTACCACAGGGGGAAGCACTGAAGCTTTCTTT	CASSYSTTGGSTEAFF